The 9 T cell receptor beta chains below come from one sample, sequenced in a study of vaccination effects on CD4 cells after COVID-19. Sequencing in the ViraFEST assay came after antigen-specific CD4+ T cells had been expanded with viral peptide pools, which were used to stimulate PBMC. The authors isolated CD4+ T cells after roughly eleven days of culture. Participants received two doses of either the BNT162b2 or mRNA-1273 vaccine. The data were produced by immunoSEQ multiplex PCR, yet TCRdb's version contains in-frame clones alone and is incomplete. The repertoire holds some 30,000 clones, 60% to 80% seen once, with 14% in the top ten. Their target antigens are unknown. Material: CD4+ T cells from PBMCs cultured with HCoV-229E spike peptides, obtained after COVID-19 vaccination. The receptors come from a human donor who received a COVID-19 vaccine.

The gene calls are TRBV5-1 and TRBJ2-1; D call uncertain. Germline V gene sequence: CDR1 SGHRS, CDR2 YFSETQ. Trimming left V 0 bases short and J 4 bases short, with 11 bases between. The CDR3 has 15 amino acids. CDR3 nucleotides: TGCGCCAGCAGCTTGGACAGCCTCTCATACAATGAGCAGTTCTTC. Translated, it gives CASSLDSLSYNEQFF.

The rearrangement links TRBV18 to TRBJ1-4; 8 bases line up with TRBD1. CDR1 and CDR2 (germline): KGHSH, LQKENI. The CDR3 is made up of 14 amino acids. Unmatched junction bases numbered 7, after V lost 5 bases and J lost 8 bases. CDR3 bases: TGTGCCAGCTCAGCCCAGGGGGCGCGCGAAAAACTGTTTTTT. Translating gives CASSAQGAREKLFF.

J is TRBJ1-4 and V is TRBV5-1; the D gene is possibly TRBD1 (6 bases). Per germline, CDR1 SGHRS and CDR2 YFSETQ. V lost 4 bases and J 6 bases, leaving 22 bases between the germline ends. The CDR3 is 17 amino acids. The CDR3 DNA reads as TGCGCCAGCAGCCCCCGCCAGGGGCCTTATAGAGATGAAAAACTGTTTTTT. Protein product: CASSPRQGPYRDEKLFF.

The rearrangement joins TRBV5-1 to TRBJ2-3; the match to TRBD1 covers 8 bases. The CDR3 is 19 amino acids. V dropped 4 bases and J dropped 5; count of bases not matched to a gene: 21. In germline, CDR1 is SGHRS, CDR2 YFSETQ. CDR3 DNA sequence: TGCGCCAGCAGCCAAACAAATAGAGGGACAGGACTAACGGGAGATACGCAGTATTTT. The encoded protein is CASSQTNRGTGLTGDTQYF.

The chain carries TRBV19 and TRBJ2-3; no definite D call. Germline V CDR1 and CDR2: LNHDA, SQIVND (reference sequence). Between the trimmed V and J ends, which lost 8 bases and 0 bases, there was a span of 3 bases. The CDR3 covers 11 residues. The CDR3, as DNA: TGTGCCAGTGCTAGCACAGATACGCAGTATTTT. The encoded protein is CASASTDTQYF.

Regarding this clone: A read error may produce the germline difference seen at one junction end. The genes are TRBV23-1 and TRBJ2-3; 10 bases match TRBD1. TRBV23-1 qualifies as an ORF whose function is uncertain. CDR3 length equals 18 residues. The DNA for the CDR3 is TGCGCCGGCAGTCAAGAGGCGGGGACAGGGGAAGAATTAGATACGCAGTATTTT. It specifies CAGSQEAGTGEELDTQYF.

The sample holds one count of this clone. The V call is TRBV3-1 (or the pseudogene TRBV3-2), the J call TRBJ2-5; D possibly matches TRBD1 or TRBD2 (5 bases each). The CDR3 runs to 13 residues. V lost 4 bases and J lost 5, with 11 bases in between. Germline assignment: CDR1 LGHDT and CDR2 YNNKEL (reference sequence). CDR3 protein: CASSPPGLETQYF. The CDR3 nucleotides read TGTGCCAGCAGCCCTCCGGGGCTTGAGACCCAGTACTTC.

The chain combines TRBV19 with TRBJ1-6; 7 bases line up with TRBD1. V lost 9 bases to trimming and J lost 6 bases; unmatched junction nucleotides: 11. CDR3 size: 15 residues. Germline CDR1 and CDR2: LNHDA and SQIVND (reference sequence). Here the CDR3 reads CASTRQGLLNSPLHF. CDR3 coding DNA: TGTGCCAGCACGAGACAGGGTCTACTTAATTCACCCCTCCACTTT.

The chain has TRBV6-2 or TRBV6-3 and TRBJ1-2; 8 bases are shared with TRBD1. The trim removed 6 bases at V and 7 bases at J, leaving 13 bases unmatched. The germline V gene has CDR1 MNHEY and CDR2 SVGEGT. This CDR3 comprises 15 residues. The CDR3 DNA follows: TGTGCCAGCAGCTTATTGGACAGGGCTCCGGGTGGCTACACCTTC. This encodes CASSLLDRAPGGYTF.